The present T cell receptor (beta chain) was sequenced within a study of cytomegalovirus exposure and HLA in healthy donors. Study-level points and caveats: Cytomegalovirus-associated status was assigned to fewer than 200 TCR beta chains.

To note about this clone: No antigen is known for it.

The CDR3 is 15 residues long. Germline values: CDR1 MDHEN, CDR2 SYDVKM. The V and J ends lost 11 bases and 7 bases, in that order; junction bases with no gene match: 11. Repertoires were generated with immunoSEQ multiplex PCR, while TCRdb's copy carries only in-frame clones and drops some. Counted here are around 350,000 clones, roughly 88% occurring once; the ten biggest clones make up approximately 0.8%. Sequenced: PBMCs. V is TRBV28 and J is TRBJ1-4, with 12 bases matching TRBD1. The receptor was derived from a woman aged 18-30 years in good health and CMV-seronegative. The CDR3 DNA reads TGTGCCGCGGGACAGGGGGCAGCGGGTGGTGAAAAACTGTTTTTT. Amino acids: CAAGQGAAGGEKLFF.